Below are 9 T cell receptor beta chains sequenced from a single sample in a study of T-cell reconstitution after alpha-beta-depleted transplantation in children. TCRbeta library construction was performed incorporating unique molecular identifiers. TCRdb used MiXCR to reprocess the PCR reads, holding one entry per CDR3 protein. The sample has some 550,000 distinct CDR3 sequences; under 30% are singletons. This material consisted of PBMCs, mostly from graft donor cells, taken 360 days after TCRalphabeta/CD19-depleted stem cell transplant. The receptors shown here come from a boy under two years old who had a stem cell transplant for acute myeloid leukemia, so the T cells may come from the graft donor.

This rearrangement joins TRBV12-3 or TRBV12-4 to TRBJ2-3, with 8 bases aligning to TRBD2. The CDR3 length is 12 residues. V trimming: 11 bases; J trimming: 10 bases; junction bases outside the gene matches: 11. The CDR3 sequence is CASGGSSVAQYF. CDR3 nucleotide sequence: TGTGCCTCGGGGGGGAGTTCTGTGGCGCAGTATTTT.

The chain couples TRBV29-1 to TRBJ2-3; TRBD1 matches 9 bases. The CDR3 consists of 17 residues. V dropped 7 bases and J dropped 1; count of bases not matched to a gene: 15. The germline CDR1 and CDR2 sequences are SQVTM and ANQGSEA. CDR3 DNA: TGCAGCGGTGGTATCGAAGTGCGGGACAGGGGCACAGATACGCAGTATTTT. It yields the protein CSGGIEVRDRGTDTQYF.

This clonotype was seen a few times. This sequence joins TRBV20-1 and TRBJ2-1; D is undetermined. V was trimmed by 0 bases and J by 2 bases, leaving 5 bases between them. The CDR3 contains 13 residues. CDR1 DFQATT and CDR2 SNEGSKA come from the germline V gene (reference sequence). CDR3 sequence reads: CSARDSTYNEQFF. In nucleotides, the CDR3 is TGCAGTGCTAGAGACAGTACCTACAATGAGCAGTTCTTC.

Written as DNA, the CDR3 is TGTGCCAGCAGTCCCCGACAGGGGGCATCCGGGGAGCTGTTTTTT. Translation gives CASSPRQGASGELFF. The chain links TRBV7-9 to TRBJ2-2; 10 bases fit TRBD1. Germline lookup yields CDR1 SEHNR and CDR2 FQNEAQ (reference sequence). Unmatched junction bases numbered 7, after V lost 6 bases and J lost 6 bases. CDR3 size: 15 residues.

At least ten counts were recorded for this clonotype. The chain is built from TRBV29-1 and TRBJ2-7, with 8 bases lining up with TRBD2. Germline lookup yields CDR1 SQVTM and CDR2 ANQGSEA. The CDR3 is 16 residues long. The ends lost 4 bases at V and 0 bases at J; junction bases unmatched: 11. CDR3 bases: TGCAGCGTTGTAGGCCGTAGCGGGGACTTCTCCTACGAGCAGTACTTC. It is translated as CSVVGRSGDFSYEQYF.

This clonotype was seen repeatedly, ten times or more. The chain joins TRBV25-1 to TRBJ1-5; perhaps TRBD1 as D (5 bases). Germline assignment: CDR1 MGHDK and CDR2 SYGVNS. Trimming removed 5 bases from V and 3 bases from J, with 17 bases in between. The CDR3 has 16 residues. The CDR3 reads CASSQDTGVNNQPQHF. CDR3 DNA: TGTGCCAGCAGTCAAGATACGGGGGTGAACAATCAGCCCCAGCATTTT.

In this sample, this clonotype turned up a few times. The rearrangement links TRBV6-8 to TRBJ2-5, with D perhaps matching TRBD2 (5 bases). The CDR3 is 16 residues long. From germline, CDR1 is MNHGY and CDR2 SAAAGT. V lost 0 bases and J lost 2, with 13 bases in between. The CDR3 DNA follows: TGTGCCAGCAGTTACTCGTCGGAACGGGATCAAGAGACCCAGTACTTC. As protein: CASSYSSERDQETQYF.

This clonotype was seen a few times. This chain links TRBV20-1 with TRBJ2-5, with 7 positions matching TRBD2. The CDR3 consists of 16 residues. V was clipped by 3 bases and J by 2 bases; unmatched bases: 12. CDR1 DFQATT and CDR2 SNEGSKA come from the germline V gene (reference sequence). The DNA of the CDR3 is TGCAGTGCTAGCCTTGGGGGGAGGGCTTGGCAAGAGACCCAGTACTTC. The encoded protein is CSASLGGRAWQETQYF.

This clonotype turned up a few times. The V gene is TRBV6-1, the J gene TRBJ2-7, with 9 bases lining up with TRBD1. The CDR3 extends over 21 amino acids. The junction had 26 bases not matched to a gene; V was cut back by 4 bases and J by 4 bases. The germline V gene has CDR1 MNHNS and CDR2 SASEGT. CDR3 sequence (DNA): TGTGCCAGCAGTGCTTGGATGGGCGGGACAGGGCCGCTCATTCCCCCTTACGAGCAGTACTTC. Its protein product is CASSAWMGGTGPLIPPYEQYF.